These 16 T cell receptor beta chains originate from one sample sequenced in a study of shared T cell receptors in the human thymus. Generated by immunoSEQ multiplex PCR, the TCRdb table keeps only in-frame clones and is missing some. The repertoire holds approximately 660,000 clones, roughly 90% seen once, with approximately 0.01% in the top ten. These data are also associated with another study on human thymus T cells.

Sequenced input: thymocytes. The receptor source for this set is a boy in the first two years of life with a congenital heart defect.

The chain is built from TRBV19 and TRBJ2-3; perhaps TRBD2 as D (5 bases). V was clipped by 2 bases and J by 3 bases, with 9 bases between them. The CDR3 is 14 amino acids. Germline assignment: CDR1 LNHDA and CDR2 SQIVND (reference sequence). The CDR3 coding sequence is TGTGCCAGTAGTATAAGCCGCGGGACAGATACGCAGTATTTT. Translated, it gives CASSISRGTDTQYF.

CDR3 in amino acids: CASSLDPEIYGYTF. The CDR3 DNA follows: TGTGCCAGCAGCTTAGATCCGGAGATTTATGGCTACACCTTC. The V gene is TRBV11-2, the J gene TRBJ1-2; D ambiguous. CDR3 length: 14 residues. V lost 0 bases, J lost 5 bases, and 10 bases lay in between. Germline CDR1 and CDR2: SGHAT and FQNNGV.

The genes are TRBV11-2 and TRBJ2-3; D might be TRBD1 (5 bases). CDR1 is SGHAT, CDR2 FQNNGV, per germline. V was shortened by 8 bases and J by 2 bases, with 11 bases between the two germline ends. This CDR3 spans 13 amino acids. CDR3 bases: TGTGCCAGCCGTTCGACAGCCACAGATACGCAGTATTTT. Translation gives CASRSTATDTQYF.

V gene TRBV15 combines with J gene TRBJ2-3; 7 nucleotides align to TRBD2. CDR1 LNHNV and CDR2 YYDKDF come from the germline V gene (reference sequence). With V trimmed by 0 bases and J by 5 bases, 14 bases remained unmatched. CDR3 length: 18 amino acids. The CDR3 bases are TGTGCCACCAGCAGAGATCTGGGCGGGAGTAGTCGAGGAGATACGCAGTATTTT. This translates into CATSRDLGGSSRGDTQYF.

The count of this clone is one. The CDR3, as DNA: TGCGCCAGCAGCCAAGATTGGACTAGCGGGAGAAAAAAGCAGTACTTC. Residues: CASSQDWTSGRKKQYF. The V and J genes are TRBV4-1 and TRBJ2-7; 13 bases match TRBD2. CDR3 size: 16 residues. Losses at the gene ends were 0 bases for V and 8 bases for J; bases not matched to a gene: 7. The germline V gene has CDR1 MGHRA and CDR2 YSYEKL.

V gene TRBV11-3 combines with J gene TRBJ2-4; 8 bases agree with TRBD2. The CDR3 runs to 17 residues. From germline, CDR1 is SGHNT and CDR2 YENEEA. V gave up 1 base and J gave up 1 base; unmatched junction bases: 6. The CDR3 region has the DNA TGTGCCAGCAGCTTAGCCCAGCGGGAGCGGGCCAAAAACATTCAGTACTTC. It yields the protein CASSLAQRERAKNIQYF.

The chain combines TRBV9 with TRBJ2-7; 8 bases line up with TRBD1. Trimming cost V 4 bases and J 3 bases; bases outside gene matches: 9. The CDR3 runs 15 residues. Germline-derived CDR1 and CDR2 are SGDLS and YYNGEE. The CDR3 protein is CASSPRDRQYYEQYF. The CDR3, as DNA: TGTGCCAGCAGCCCCCGGGACAGGCAATACTACGAGCAGTACTTC.

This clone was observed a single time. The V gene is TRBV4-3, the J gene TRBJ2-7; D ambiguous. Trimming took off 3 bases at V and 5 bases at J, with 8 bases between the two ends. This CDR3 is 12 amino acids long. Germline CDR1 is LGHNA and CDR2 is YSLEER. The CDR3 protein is CASSHGRNEQYF. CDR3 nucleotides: TGCGCCAGCAGCCACGGTAGAAACGAGCAGTACTTC.

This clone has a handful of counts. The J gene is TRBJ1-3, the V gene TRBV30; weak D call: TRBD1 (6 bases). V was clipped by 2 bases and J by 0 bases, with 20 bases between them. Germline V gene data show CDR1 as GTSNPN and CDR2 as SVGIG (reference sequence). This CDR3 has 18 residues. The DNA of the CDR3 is TGTGCCTGGAGTACCCCACCGACAGGTCCCCTCTCTGGAAACACCATATATTTT. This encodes CAWSTPPTGPLSGNTIYF. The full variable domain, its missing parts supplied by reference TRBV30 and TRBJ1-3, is SQTIHQWPATLVQPVGSPLSLECTVEGTSNPNLYWYRQAAGRGLQLLFYSVGIGQISSEVPQNLSASRPQDRQFILSSKKLLLSDSGFYLCAWSTPPTGPLSGNTIYFGEGSWLTVV.

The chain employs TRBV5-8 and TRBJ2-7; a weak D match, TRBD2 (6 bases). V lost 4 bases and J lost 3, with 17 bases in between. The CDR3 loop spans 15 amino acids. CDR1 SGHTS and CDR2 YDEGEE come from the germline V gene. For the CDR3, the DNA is TGTGCCAGCAGCCTGGGGCGGGTGGGGGGCTACGAGCAGTACTTC. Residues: CASSLGRVGGYEQYF.

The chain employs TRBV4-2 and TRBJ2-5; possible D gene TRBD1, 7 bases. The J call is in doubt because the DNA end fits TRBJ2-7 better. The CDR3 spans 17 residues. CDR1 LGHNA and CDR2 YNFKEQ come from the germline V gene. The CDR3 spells CASSQDVRSGGLYEQYF. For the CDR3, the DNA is TGTGCCAGCAGCCAAGATGTCCGATCAGGGGGACTCTACGAGCAGTACTTC.

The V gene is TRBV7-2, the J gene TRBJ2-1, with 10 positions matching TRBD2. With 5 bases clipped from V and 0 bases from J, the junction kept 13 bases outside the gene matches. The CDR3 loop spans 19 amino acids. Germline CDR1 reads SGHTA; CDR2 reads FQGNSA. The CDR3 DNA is TGTGCCAGCAGCCTAAGCGGACTAGCGGACCGGAGCTCCTACAATGAGCAGTTCTTC. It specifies CASSLSGLADRSSYNEQFF.

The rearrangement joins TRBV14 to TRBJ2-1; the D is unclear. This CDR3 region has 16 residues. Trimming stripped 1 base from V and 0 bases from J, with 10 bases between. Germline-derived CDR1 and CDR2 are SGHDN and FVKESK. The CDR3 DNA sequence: TGTGCCAGCAGCCAAGGTAGTAGGAGCTCCTACAATGAGCAGTTCTTC. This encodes CASSQGSRSSYNEQFF.

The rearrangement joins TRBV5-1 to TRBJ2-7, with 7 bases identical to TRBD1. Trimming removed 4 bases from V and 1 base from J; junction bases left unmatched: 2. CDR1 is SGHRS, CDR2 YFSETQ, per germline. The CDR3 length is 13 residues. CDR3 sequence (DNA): TGCGCCAGCAGCACGGGACAGTCCTACGAGCAGTACTTC. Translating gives CASSTGQSYEQYF. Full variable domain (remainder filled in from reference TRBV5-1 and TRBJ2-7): KAGVTQTPRYLIKTRGQQVTLSCSPISGHRSVSWYQQTPGQGLQFLFEYFSETQRNKGNFPGRFSGRQFSNSRSEMNVSTLELGDSALYLCASSTGQSYEQYFGPGTRLTVT.

The CDR3 here is CASSVWMTSYEQYF. CDR3 in DNA: TGTGCCAGCAGCGTTTGGATGACTTCCTACGAGCAGTACTTC. V gene TRBV9 combines with J gene TRBJ2-7, with unresolved D. V was pared by 2 bases and J by 1 base, with 10 bases between. Germline V gene lookup returns CDR1 SGDLS and CDR2 YYNGEE. The CDR3 has 14 residues.

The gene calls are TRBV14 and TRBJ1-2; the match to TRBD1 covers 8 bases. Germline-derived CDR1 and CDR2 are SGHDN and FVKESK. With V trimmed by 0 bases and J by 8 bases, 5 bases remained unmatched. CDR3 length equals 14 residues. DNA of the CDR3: TGTGCCAGCAGCCAAGAGGCAGGGGGCGGGGGCTACACCTTC. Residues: CASSQEAGGGGYTF.